This T cell receptor beta chain came from a study of blood T cells in healthy people across ages. Study at large: About one barcoded beta molecule per two T cells came from capture by template switching.

This CDR3 is 13 amino acids long. Trimming left V 1 base short and J 5 bases short, with 6 bases between. This clonotype was detected a few times. The antigen remains unidentified. Study-wide findings and caveats: Higher diversity and more naive CD4+ cells were features of long-lived donors, compared to aged donors.

Through a sample-barcoded 5' primer and a J-beta primer mix, a second PCR was run for about 6 to 11 cycles. Each CDR3 protein is one row after TCRdb ran MiXCR on the 5' RACE reads. The table shows approximately 810,000 distinct CDR3 sequences, with around 36% occurring only once. The clonotype comes from a young man in good health. The chain couples TRBV12-3 or TRBV12-4 to TRBJ1-5, with D uncertain. Sequencing was performed on blood. The CDR3 nucleotides are TGTGCCAGCAGTTTAGTGGCGGATCAGCCCCAGCATTTT. Translation: CASSLVADQPQHF.